The 7 T cell receptor beta chains below were found in one sample sequenced in a study of early T cells in non-severe SARS-CoV-2 infection. MiXCR, applied by TCRdb to the 5' RACE reads, yields one record per CDR3 protein. The profile shows about 110,000 distinct CDR3 sequences, approximately 10% of them singletons. Sequences were obtained from whole blood. These receptors were obtained from an adult who was a healthcare worker with PCR-confirmed SARS-CoV-2 infection or an uninfected control (not recorded which).

The V gene is TRBV2, the J gene TRBJ2-5, with D hard to call. CDR1 is SNHLY, CDR2 FYNNEI, per germline. The CDR3 runs 13 residues. V was shortened by 3 bases and J by 5 bases, with 10 bases between the two germline ends. DNA for the CDR3: TGTGCCAGCAGTGAGATGGGCCGGGAGACCCAGTACTTC. As protein: CASSEMGRETQYF. Combining the CDR3 with reference TRBV2 and TRBJ2-5 gives the whole variable domain EPEVTQTPSHQVTQMGQEVILRCVPISNHLYFYWYRQILGQKVEFLVSFYNNEISEKSEIFDDQFSVERPDGSNFTLKIRSTKLEDSAMYFCASSEMGRETQYFGPGTRLLVL.

Written as DNA, the CDR3 is TGTGCCAGCAGCTTGTTACCGGGGGATGAGCAGTTCTTC. Its protein product is CASSLLPGDEQFF. The gene calls are TRBV5-4 and TRBJ2-1, with D maybe TRBD2 (6 bases). The CDR3 is 13 amino acids. V was clipped by 1 base and J by 8 bases, with 10 bases between them. The germline V gene encodes CDR1 SGHNT and CDR2 YYREEE (reference sequence).

This clonotype was observed at least ten times. The rearrangement uses TRBV19 and TRBJ2-7; weak D call: TRBD1 (6 bases). Per the germline V gene, CDR1 is LNHDA and CDR2 is SQIVND (reference sequence). The V gene lost 6 bases and the J gene lost 3 bases, with 18 bases spanning the gap. The CDR3 spans 15 residues. CDR3 in DNA: TGTGCCAGTAGGGACAGCAAGCAAGGGAGCTACGAGCAGTACTTC. Its protein product is CASRDSKQGSYEQYF.

The chain employs TRBV10-3 and TRBJ2-6; D is ambiguous. The CDR3 totals 18 residues. Trimming left V 0 bases short and J 0 bases short, with 12 bases between. Germline CDR1 and CDR2: ENHRY and SYGVKD. The CDR3 here is CAISESTRPPSGANVLTF. The CDR3 DNA reads TGTGCCATCAGTGAGTCGACCAGGCCTCCCTCTGGGGCCAACGTCCTGACTTTC.

The V and J genes are TRBV29-1 and TRBJ2-2; the D gene could be TRBD1 or TRBD2 (5 bases each). The CDR3 is 14 residues long. Germline CDR1 reads SQVTM; CDR2 reads ANQGSEA. V lost 4 bases to trimming and J lost 7 bases, with 16 bases between them. The CDR3 region is CSVGRTLTSGELFF. CDR3 nucleotide sequence: TGCAGCGTTGGAAGGACACTTACTAGCGGGGAGCTGTTTTTT.

This clonotype was detected only a few times. This chain joins TRBV7-9 and TRBJ2-7, with D possibly TRBD2 on 6 matching bases. There are 14 residues in the CDR3. V was trimmed by 4 bases and J by 5 bases, leaving 15 bases between them. Germline CDR1 reads SEHNR; CDR2 reads FQNEAQ (reference sequence). CDR3 nucleotide sequence: TGTGCCAGCAGCTCGCCGGGACTCCAGAACGAGCAGTACTTC. Translated, it gives CASSSPGLQNEQYF.

This clonotype came up many times. J is TRBJ2-2 and V is TRBV27; 8 bases agree with TRBD2. Trimming took 2 bases from V and 3 from J; bases not matched to a gene: 5. Germline assignment: CDR1 MNHEY and CDR2 SMNVEV (reference sequence). The CDR3 contains 16 residues. The CDR3 region is CASSLRRREDTGELFF. The CDR3 bases are TGTGCCAGCAGTTTAAGAAGGCGGGAGGACACCGGGGAGCTGTTTTTT.